This TCR beta chain derives from a study of cytomegalovirus exposure and HLA in healthy donors. As to this clone: The antigen is unknown.

The method was immunoSEQ multiplex PCR; TCRdb's version includes in-frame clones alone and lacks a portion of them. The sample records around 300,000 clones, roughly 87% being singletons. Germline CDR1 reads SGHRS; CDR2 reads YFSETQ. V was clipped by 5 bases and J by 2 bases; unmatched bases: 8. The CDR3 extends over 16 amino acids. Study-wide results and limits: The study listed roughly 150 cytomegalovirus-associated TCR beta chains. It was found in a later analysis that first-cohort TCR clusters tended to co-occur in the 100 to 150 validation repertoires.

J is TRBJ2-5 and V is TRBV5-1, with 11 bases fitting TRBD2. The origin of this receptor is a woman aged 25 to 39 in good health and CMV-seropositive. Sequenced sample: PBMCs. CDR3 amino acids: CASSSPGLAVQETQYF. The CDR3 DNA reads as TGCGCCAGCAGTTCACCGGGACTAGCGGTTCAAGAGACCCAGTACTTC.